This passage covers 4 T cell receptor beta chains from one sample sequenced in a study of cytomegalovirus exposure and HLA in healthy donors. In the PCR, 60 Vbeta and 13 Jbeta primers were used. This table comes from immunoSEQ multiplex PCR, and its TCRdb copy is limited to in-frame clones, with some not included. The table shows some 150,000 clones, with around four fifths occurring only once. The sample taken for sequencing was PBMCs. The receptors stem from a female donor in good health and CMV-seronegative.

CDR3 residues: CTKVGQVESPLHF. CDR3 DNA sequence: TGCACCAAAGTCGGACAGGTTGAATCACCCCTCCACTTT. The chain has TRBV29-1 and TRBJ1-6; 7 nucleotides agree with TRBD1. Germline V gives CDR1 SQVTM, CDR2 ANQGSEA. This CDR3 is built from 13 residues.

The chain has TRBV5-1 and TRBJ1-1; tentative D call: TRBD1 (6 bases). CDR3 length: 14 residues. Germline values: CDR1 SGHRS, CDR2 YFSETQ. V lost 4 bases to trimming and J lost 1 base, with 11 bases between them. CDR3 sequence reads: CASSLWDKNTEAFF. The CDR3 region has the DNA TGCGCCAGCAGCCTCTGGGACAAGAACACTGAAGCTTTCTTT.

This chain joins TRBV10-2 and TRBJ1-2; possibly TRBD1 for D (5 bases). Germline V lookup: CDR1 WSHSY, CDR2 SAAADI. CDR3 length equals 12 residues. The V and J ends lost 8 bases and 4 bases respectively, with 11 bases between them. DNA for the CDR3: TGCGCCAGCGCCAGTCAGGGCTATGGCTACACCTTC. This translates into CASASQGYGYTF.

V is TRBV6-1 and J is TRBJ2-1; a possible D gene is TRBD1 (5 bases). The germline V and J ends were trimmed by 7 bases and 1 base, with 14 bases remaining between them. Germline V lookup: CDR1 MNHNS, CDR2 SASEGT. The CDR3 has 15 amino acids. The CDR3 sequence is CASTPRQGSYNEQFF. Written as DNA, the CDR3 is TGTGCCAGCACACCAAGGCAGGGATCCTACAATGAGCAGTTCTTC.